This section outlines one T cell receptor beta chain sequence together with its context. Its antigen is still unknown. One junction end disagrees with the germline gene, perhaps due to a read error. In the original workflow: Out-of-frame sequences were removed, leaving around 2,000,000 distinct TCRbeta sequences. Here immunoSEQ multiplex PCR was the method, and the copy in TCRdb shows in-frame clones only, minus some. That table gives V, J and clone size, and the DNA gave D and trimming. The sample contains about 61,000 clones, approximately 78% of which appear only once. This sample was included in a study of memory CD4+ T cells and cytomegalovirus serostatus. Single viable CD3+CD4+CD8-CD45RO+ cells were sorted as the memory CD4+ T cells. Serum IgG to CMV pp150, pp28, p38 and p52 defined serostatus. Study outcomes and limitations: Of approximately 150 reported CMV TCRbeta sequences, some 70 were found in memory CD4+ repertoires. Median bootstrapped AUC for CMV status was just over 0.94 originally, less than 0.92 US-trained.

The specimen sequenced was memory CD4+ T cells from blood. The receptor was derived from an adult in good health and CMV-seronegative.

The CDR3 spells CASRTSSSEQYF. DNA for the CDR3: TGTGCCAGCAGGACTAGTTCCTCCGAGCAGTACTTC. This sequence joins TRBV2 and TRBJ2-7; D is possibly TRBD2 (6 bases). In germline, CDR1 is SNHLY, CDR2 FYNNEI. This CDR3 has 12 amino acids.